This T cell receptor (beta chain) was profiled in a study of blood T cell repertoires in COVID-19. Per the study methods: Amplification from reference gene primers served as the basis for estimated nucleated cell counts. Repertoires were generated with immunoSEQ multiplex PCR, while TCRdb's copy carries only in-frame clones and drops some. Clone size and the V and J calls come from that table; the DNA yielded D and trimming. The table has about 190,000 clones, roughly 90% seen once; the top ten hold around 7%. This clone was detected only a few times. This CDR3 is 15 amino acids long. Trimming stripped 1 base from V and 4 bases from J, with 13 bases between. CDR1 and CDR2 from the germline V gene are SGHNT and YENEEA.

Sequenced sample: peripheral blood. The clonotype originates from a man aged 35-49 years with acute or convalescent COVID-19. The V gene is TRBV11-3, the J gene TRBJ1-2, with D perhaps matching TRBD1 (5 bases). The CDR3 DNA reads TGTGCCAGCAGCTTAGGGGTAGGGGTGGGCTATGGCTACACCTTC. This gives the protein CASSLGVGVGYGYTF.